This entry describes one T cell receptor beta chain. The data derive from a study of human T cells and chemical hapten exposure. About the study: 0.01% DPC was applied to the upper back in patch tests, which were read at 6 days.

TCRdb recomputed calls from the RACE reads with MiXCR, one row per CDR3 protein. The profile shows around 120,000 distinct CDR3 sequences, approximately 13% of them singletons. CDR1 is MNHNY and CDR2 is SVGAGI in the germline V gene (reference sequence). The germline V and J ends were trimmed by 5 bases and 7 bases, with 23 bases remaining between them. The CDR3 runs to 17 residues. Described time point: patch test 1, 2 weeks after DPC sensitization. Treatment given: therapeutic diphenylcyclopropenone sensitization with weekly scalp DPC. This TCR was recovered from a man between 18 and 35 years old with alopecia areata. Some clones in this sample may be carry-over from other donors' samples. The source was whole blood, collected in connection with sensitization to the hapten diphenylcyclopropenone (DPC). The genes are TRBV6-6 and TRBJ1-4; D unresolved. The CDR3 sequence is CASSNRPTLLRGEKLFF. The CDR3 nucleotides read TGTGCCAGCAGTAACCGCCCGACACTCCTACGGGGTGAAAAACTGTTTTTT.